This T cell receptor beta chain stems from a study of T cells expressing NK-cell markers. Study-wide background: Obtained from sorted CD3+CD56+NKG2C+, CD3+CD56+NKG2C- and CD3+CD56-NKG2C+ T cells were the TCR beta repertoires. Overall study findings and caveats: Dominant NKG2C+ clonotypes made up roughly 1.0-7.0% of CD8+ T cells in about six donors.

With regard to this clonotype: The antigen is unknown.

TCRdb re-called the 5' RACE reads and catalogs CDR3 proteins one per entry, DNA excluded. Its listing shows about 460,000 distinct CDR3 sequences. Germline-derived CDR1 and CDR2 are DFQATT and SNEGSKA (reference sequence). This CDR3 contains 13 residues. The chain couples TRBV20-1 to TRBJ2-1. Input material: blood T cells: a sorted CD56 or NKG2C T cell subset, CD4+ or CD8+ T cells, or bulk PBMC T cells (not recorded which). This clonotype originated in a woman aged 45-65 years in good health. CDR3 amino acids: CSATAISFNEQFF.